The clone carrying this T cell receptor beta chain was detected only a few times. The target antigen is unknown. The sample originates from a study of beta chain features in type 1 diabetes. Study summary: The number of sorted cells examined across all samples was 107,917,701. Notes on the study in general: Shortening of TCRB CDR3s, moderate but significant, appeared in all four CD4+ subsets of Type 1 diabetes patients.

As every portion of the isolated RNA was reverse transcribed, the sequencing read expressed TCRB transcripts. Reads from naive, central memory and regulatory T cell samples averaged around 3.6 million. TCRdb keeps only in-frame clones here, not all; method: immunoSEQ multiplex PCR. The table lists 330,000 or so clones, 10% to 15% of them singletons, with about 0.01% in the top ten. J was trimmed by 5 bases and V by 1 base; bases with no gene match: 2. This CDR3 has 14 residues. Germline V gives CDR1 LGHNA, CDR2 YSLEER. Input material: naive CD4+ T cells from blood. The source of this sequence is a young woman with type 1 diabetes. V usage is TRBV4-3 and J usage is TRBJ2-3, with 8 positions matching TRBD2. The CDR3 DNA is TGCGCCAGCAGCCAAGCGGGGGGGGTAGATACGCAGTATTTT. This codes for CASSQAGGVDTQYF.